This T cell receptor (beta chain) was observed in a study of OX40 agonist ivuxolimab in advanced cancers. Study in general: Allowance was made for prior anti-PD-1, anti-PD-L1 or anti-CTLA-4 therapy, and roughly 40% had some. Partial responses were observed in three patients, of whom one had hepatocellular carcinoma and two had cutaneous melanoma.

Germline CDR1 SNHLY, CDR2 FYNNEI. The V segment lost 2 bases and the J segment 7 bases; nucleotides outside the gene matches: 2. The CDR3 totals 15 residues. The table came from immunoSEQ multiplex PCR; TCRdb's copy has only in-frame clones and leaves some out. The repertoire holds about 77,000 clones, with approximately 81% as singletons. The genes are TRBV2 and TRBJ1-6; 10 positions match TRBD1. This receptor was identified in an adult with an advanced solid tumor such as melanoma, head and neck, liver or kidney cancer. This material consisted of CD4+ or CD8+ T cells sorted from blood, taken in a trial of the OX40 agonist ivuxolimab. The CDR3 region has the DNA TGTGCCAGCAGTGAAAGGGGACAGGGGAATTCACCCCTCCACTTT. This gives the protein CASSERGQGNSPLHF.